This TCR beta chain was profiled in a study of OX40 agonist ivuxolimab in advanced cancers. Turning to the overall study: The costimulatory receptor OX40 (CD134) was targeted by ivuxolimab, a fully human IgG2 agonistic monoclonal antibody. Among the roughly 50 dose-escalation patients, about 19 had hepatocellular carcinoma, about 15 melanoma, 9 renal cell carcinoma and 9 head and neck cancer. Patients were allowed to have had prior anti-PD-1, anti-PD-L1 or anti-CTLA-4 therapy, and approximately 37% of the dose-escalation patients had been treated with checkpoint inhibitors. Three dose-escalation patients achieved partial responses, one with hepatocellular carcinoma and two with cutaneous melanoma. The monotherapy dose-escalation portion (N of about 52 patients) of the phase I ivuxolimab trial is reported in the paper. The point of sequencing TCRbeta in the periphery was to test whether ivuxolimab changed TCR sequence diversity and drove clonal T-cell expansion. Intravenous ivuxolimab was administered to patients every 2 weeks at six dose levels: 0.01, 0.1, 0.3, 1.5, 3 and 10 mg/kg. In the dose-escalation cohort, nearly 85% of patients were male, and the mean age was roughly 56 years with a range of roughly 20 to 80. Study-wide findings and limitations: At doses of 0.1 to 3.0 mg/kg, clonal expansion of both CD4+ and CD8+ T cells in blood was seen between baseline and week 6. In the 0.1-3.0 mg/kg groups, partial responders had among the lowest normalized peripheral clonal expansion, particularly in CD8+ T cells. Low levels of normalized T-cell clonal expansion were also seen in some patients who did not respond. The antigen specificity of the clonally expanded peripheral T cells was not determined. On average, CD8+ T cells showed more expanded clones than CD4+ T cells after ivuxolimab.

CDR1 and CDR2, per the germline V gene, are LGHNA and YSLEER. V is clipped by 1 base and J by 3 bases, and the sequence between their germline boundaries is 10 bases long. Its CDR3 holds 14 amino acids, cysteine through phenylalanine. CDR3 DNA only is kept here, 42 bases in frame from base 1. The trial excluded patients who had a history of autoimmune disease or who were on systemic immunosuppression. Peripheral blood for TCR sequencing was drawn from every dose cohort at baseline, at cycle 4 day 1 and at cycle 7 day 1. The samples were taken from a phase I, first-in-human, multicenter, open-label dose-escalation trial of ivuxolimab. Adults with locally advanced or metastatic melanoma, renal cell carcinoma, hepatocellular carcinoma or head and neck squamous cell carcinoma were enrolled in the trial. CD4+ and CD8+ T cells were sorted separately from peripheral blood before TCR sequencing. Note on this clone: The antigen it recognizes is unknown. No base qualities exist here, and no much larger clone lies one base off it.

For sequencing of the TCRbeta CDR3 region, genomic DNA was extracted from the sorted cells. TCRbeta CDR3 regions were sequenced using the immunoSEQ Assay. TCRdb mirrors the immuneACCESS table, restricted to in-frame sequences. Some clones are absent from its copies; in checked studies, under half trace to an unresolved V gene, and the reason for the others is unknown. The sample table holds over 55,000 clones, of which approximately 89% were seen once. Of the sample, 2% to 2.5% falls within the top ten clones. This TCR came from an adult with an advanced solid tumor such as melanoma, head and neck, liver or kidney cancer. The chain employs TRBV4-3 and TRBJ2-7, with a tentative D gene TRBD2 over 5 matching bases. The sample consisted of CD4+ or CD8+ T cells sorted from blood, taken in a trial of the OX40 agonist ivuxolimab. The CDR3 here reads CASSQGDEGYEQYF. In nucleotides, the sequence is TGCGCCAGCAGCCAAGGGGATGAGGGCTACGAGCAGTACTTC.